Each of the 8 T cell receptor beta chains below was sequenced from the same sample in a study of T cell repertoires in cytomegalovirus infection. Using its own MiXCR run on the reads, TCRdb lists one record per CDR3 protein. This table holds some 400,000 distinct CDR3 sequences, roughly a third found once. The specimen was PBMCs. These TCRs come from a human donor in good health (CMV status not recorded). Some clones in this sample may be carry-over from other donors' samples.

This clonotype was observed many times. V usage is TRBV7-9 and J usage is TRBJ1-1; TRBD1 aligns across 7 bases. The CDR3 contains 14 residues. The V and J ends lost 3 bases and 3 bases, in that order; junction bases with no gene match: 4. Germline V lookup: CDR1 SEHNR, CDR2 FQNEAQ (reference sequence). Here the CDR3 DNA reads TGTGCCAGCAGCTTCGGCAGGGGGGACACTGAAGCTTTCTTT. Translation: CASSFGRGDTEAFF.

This clonotype was seen more than once but under ten times. The CDR3 DNA follows: TGTGCCAGCAGCACCAGACAGGGGGATGGGACTGAAGCTTTCTTT. This sequence encodes CASSTRQGDGTEAFF. This chain uses TRBV5-4 with TRBJ1-1, with 9 positions matching TRBD1. J lost 5 bases, V lost 4 bases, and 9 bases had no gene match. The CDR3 has 15 residues. In germline, CDR1 is SGHNT, CDR2 YYREEE (reference sequence).

The rearrangement links TRBV28 to TRBJ2-3; 7 bases agree with TRBD2. The CDR3 contains 15 residues. Germline V lookup: CDR1 MDHEN, CDR2 SYDVKM. V shed 9 bases and J 1 base; nucleotides not matched to a gene: 10. CDR3 protein: CASRVSGERTDTQYF. DNA of the CDR3: TGTGCCAGTCGAGTAAGCGGGGAACGCACAGATACGCAGTATTTT.

The count of this clonotype is one. The chain recombines TRBV7-8 with TRBJ1-2; no reliable D call. Germline CDR1 and CDR2: SGHVS and FQNEAQ. The length of the CDR3 is 16 residues. Trimming pared 1 base from V and 7 bases from J, leaving 19 bases between. The CDR3 bases are TGTGCCAGCAGCTTAGGCAGGACCGGTACAGATTTTGGCTACACCTTC. Protein product: CASSLGRTGTDFGYTF.

Concerning this clonotype: No conserved phenylalanine or tryptophan ends this CDR3, so it is likely a read error. The chain employs TRBV7-9 and TRBJ2-1; D is unclear. The CDR3 length is 15 residues. Per germline, CDR1 SEHNR and CDR2 FQNEAQ (reference sequence). Trimming cost V 5 bases and J 4 bases, with 15 bases left between them. Written as DNA, the CDR3 is TGTGCCAGCAGCCCTCAGGTCCCCTATTACAATGAGCAGTTCTTG. Protein sequence: CASSPQVPYYNEQFL.

About this clonotype itself: Just one base apart from a much larger clone, this may be a read error. The chain uses TRBV19 and TRBJ1-6, with 8 bases identical to TRBD1. CDR3 length: 17 amino acids. Germline lookup yields CDR1 LNHDA and CDR2 SQIVND (reference sequence). J gave up 2 bases and V 9 bases, and 12 bases lay outside the gene matches. CDR3 residues: CARRNPGQATYNSPLHF. DNA of the CDR3: TGTGCCAGGAGGAACCCGGGACAGGCGACCTATAATTCACCCCTCCACTTT. Combining the CDR3 with reference TRBV19 and TRBJ1-6 gives the whole variable domain DGGITQSPKYLFRKEGQNVTLSCEQNLNHDAMYWYRQDPGQGLRLIYYSQIVNDFQKGDIAEGYSVSREKKESFPLTVTSAQKNPTAFYLCARRNPGQATYNSPLHFGNGTRLTVT.

This clonotype has a handful of counts. J is TRBJ2-7 and V is TRBV10-3; 7 nucleotides match TRBD1. Germline CDR1 ENHRY, CDR2 SYGVKD. The V and J ends lost 3 bases and 6 bases, in that order; junction bases with no gene match: 5. This CDR3 has 13 amino acids. This chain's CDR3 is CAISEKGASEQYF. As DNA, the CDR3 is TGTGCCATCAGTGAAAAGGGGGCAAGCGAGCAGTACTTC.

This chain uses TRBV6-2 or TRBV6-3 with TRBJ1-2; 7 bases are shared with TRBD1. Per germline, CDR1 MNHEY and CDR2 SVGEGT. The CDR3 covers 16 residues. The trim removed 1 base at V and 1 base at J, leaving 6 bases unmatched. CDR3 amino acids: CASSYYTGTVNYGYTF. The CDR3 nucleotides read TGTGCCAGCAGTTACTATACAGGGACAGTTAACTATGGCTACACCTTC.